The entry that follows covers one T cell receptor (beta chain) sequence. These data belong to a study of blood T cell repertoires in COVID-19. Background on the study: In each case, the material was cDNA or gDNA derived from T cells, B-cell-depleted T cells, or PBMCs.

The protocol was immunoSEQ multiplex PCR, while the TCRdb copy is restricted to in-frame clones and leaves out a portion. Of under 450,000 clones listed, roughly four fifths were seen once; the top ten hold approximately 5%. The CDR3 has 16 residues. Germline V gene lookup returns CDR1 MGHRA and CDR2 YSYEKL. V was pared by 1 base and J by 0 bases, with 12 bases between. Those enrolled, adults aged roughly 18 to 89 years, came from around 24 US areas. The study counted Cohort 3 donors as recovered given two negative PCRs, clearance, or symptom resolution. Specimen: PBMCs or T cells enriched from blood (not recorded which). The chain couples TRBV4-1 to TRBJ1-1, with D possibly matching TRBD1 (5 bases). This TCR came from a woman aged 50 to 60 who had recovered from COVID-19. For the CDR3, the DNA is TGCGCCAGCAGCCAAGTTATCGACAGACTGAACACTGAAGCTTTCTTT. Amino acids: CASSQVIDRLNTEAFF.